The 10 T cell receptor beta chains presented below share a single source sample, sequenced in a study of cytomegalovirus exposure and HLA in healthy donors. The PCR used 60 Vbeta and 13 Jbeta primers. Data came from immunoSEQ multiplex PCR; TCRdb stores just in-frame clones and leaves some out. The sample contains under 150,000 clones, around 80% of which appear only once. Sequencing was carried out using PBMCs. The receptors originated from a woman aged 45-65 years in good health and CMV-seropositive.

The chain joins TRBV2 to TRBJ2-5; 10 positions match TRBD2. V was pared by 4 bases and J by 1 base, with 3 bases of the junction left unmatched. The germline V gene has CDR1 SNHLY and CDR2 FYNNEI. This CDR3 region has 15 residues. CDR3: CASSGTSGFQETQYF. CDR3 DNA: TGTGCCAGCAGTGGGACTAGCGGATTCCAAGAGACCCAGTACTTC.

The chain carries TRBV6-6 and TRBJ2-2, with D possibly matching TRBD2 (5 bases). The CDR3 spans 16 residues. Germline V gene lookup returns CDR1 MNHNY and CDR2 SVGAGI (reference sequence). Between the trimmed V and J ends, which lost 4 bases and 1 base, there was a span of 13 bases. This chain's CDR3 is CASSSPGSGNTGELFF. In nucleotides, the CDR3 is TGTGCCAGCAGTTCCCCTGGCAGCGGGAACACCGGGGAGCTGTTTTTT.

This chain joins TRBV6-1 and TRBJ1-6, with TRBD1 identical over 7 bases. This CDR3 spans 15 amino acids. V lost 2 bases to trimming and J lost 7 bases; unmatched junction nucleotides: 5. Germline V CDR1 and CDR2: MNHNS, SASEGT. The CDR3 nucleotides are TGTGCCAGCAGTGAATCGCGACAGGGAAATTCACCCCTCCACTTT. Encoded protein: CASSESRQGNSPLHF.

This clone was detected a few times. The chain carries TRBV5-1 and TRBJ2-5; TRBD2 aligns across 10 bases. The V gene's germline CDR1 is SGHRS and CDR2 YFSETQ. Trimming took 3 bases from V and 4 from J; bases not matched to a gene: 6. The CDR3 has 15 residues. Here the CDR3 reads CASSSSGTSAETQYF. Written as DNA, the CDR3 is TGCGCCAGCAGCTCCTCCGGGACTAGCGCAGAGACCCAGTACTTC.

This sequence joins TRBV28 and TRBJ1-1; maybe TRBD1 (6 bases). The CDR3 consists of 12 residues. The V gene lost 10 bases and the J gene lost 4 bases, with 13 bases spanning the gap. Germline loops: CDR1 MDHEN, CDR2 SYDVKM. The CDR3 region has the DNA TGTGCCATCACGGAGACAGGCACTGAAGCTTTCTTT. Its translation is CAITETGTEAFF.

The chain has TRBV28 and TRBJ2-3; TRBD2 is a possible D gene (6 bases). V lost 8 bases and J 8 bases, leaving 17 bases between the germline ends. Germline CDR1 reads MDHEN; CDR2 reads SYDVKM. This CDR3 has 13 residues. For the CDR3, the DNA is TGTGCCAGCGGGGACTCCCTTCGGGGTACGCAGTATTTT. Translation: CASGDSLRGTQYF.

The J gene is TRBJ1-4, the V gene TRBV10-3; TRBD1 matches 8 bases. This CDR3 is built from 18 residues. J was trimmed by 0 bases and V by 3 bases; bases with no gene match: 9. Germline V CDR1 and CDR2: ENHRY, SYGVKD. This CDR3 is CAISENKGQDATNEKLFF. Written as DNA, the CDR3 is TGTGCCATCAGTGAAAATAAGGGACAGGACGCAACTAATGAAAAACTGTTTTTT.

This chain uses TRBV28 with TRBJ1-6; D is perhaps TRBD1 (6 bases). This CDR3 comprises 12 residues. V dropped 6 bases and J dropped 11 bases, with 11 bases sitting between them. Germline-derived CDR1 and CDR2 are MDHEN and SYDVKM. The CDR3 DNA follows: TGTGCCAGCAGCTGGGGGGGCACACCCCTCCACTTT. Protein product: CASSWGGTPLHF.

The chain joins TRBV27 to TRBJ2-1; 7 bases agree with TRBD2. Germline CDR1 is MNHEY and CDR2 is SMNVEV (reference sequence). J was trimmed by 8 bases and V by 7 bases; bases with no gene match: 8. The CDR3 is made up of 13 amino acids. CDR3 sequence reads: CASTEGSGHEQFF. The CDR3 coding sequence is TGTGCCAGCACCGAGGGTAGCGGGCATGAGCAGTTCTTC.

The chain employs TRBV28 and TRBJ2-5; the D gene is possibly TRBD1 (5 bases). V was cut by 4 bases and J by 5 bases, with 17 bases left in between. Germline V gives CDR1 MDHEN, CDR2 SYDVKM. The length of the CDR3 is 15 residues. In nucleotides, the CDR3 is TGTGCCAGCAGTTCCCTCCCGGCAGGGCGGGAGACCCAGTACTTC. Amino acids: CASSSLPAGRETQYF.